This T cell receptor beta chain was documented in a study of molecular identifiers for immune sequencing clone quantification. TCRdb ran MiXCR on the PCR reads and lists one entry per CDR3 protein. This table holds about 640,000 distinct CDR3 sequences, nearly 20% found once. Concerning this clonotype itself: Being one base from a much bigger clone, this may be a read error.

The V end was cut by 3 bases, the J end by 2 bases, with 13 bases between. The CDR3 length is 15 residues. The germline V gene has CDR1 SGDLS and CDR2 YYNGEE. J is TRBJ2-3 and V is TRBV9; D is possibly TRBD2 (6 bases). The receptor was isolated from a human donor in good health. Some libraries in this study had Jurkat cell RNA spiked in. Sequenced input: naive CD8+ T cells from blood, with Jurkat cell RNA spiked in. As for subset: FACS-sorted CD8+CD4-CCR7+CD45RA+ naive T cells. CDR3: CASSAAGRDTDTQYF. In DNA, the CDR3 is TGTGCCAGCAGCGCTGCGGGACGGGACACAGATACGCAGTATTTT.